The 21 T cell receptor beta chains given below trace back to one sample, sequenced in a study of shared clonotypes between healthy human individuals. The assay was immunoSEQ multiplex PCR, and TCRdb's table has in-frame clones only and misses some. This table holds around 700,000 clones, 72% found once. The sequenced sample consisted of memory CD4+ T cells sorted from blood. Subset described: CD45RA-negative fraction. These receptors originate from a young woman in good health.

This chain uses TRBV4-2 with TRBJ2-7; possible D gene TRBD2, 6 bases. V was cut by 0 bases and J by 1 base, with 13 bases left in between. CDR1 and CDR2 from the germline V gene are LGHNA and YNFKEQ. The CDR3 sequence is 16 residues long. The DNA of the CDR3 is TGTGCCAGCAGCCAAGATCCTGCGGGAAAATCCTACGAGCAGTACTTC. Translation gives CASSQDPAGKSYEQYF.

This clone has only a few counts. This rearrangement joins TRBV11-2 to TRBJ2-5; D gene ambiguous. The V end was cut by 5 bases, the J end by 5 bases, with 9 bases between. CDR1 is SGHAT, CDR2 FQNNGV, per germline. CDR3 length: 12 amino acids. The CDR3 here is CASSPLRETQYF. The CDR3 DNA reads TGTGCCAGCAGCCCTTTGAGGGAGACCCAGTACTTC.

V gene TRBV6-6 combines with J gene TRBJ2-3, with 10 nucleotides matching TRBD2. The V and J ends lost 0 bases and 4 bases, in that order; junction bases with no gene match: 4. From germline, CDR1 is MNHNY and CDR2 SVGAGI (reference sequence). The CDR3 is 16 residues long. The CDR3 sequence: CASSYSAGGFPDTQYF. CDR3 coding DNA: TGTGCCAGCAGTTACTCAGCGGGAGGGTTCCCAGATACGCAGTATTTT.

The V and J genes are TRBV27 and TRBJ1-2, with 7 bases fitting TRBD1. The CDR3 totals 14 residues. Germline CDR1 reads MNHEY; CDR2 reads SMNVEV (reference sequence). The V gene end was trimmed by 3 bases and the J gene end by 6 bases; junction bases not matched to a gene: 7. The CDR3 nucleotides are TGTGCCAGCAGTTTGCGACAGGGTCGGCATGGCTACACCTTC. Its protein product is CASSLRQGRHGYTF.

J is TRBJ1-1 and V is TRBV7-6, with D possibly matching TRBD1 (5 bases). The germline V gene has CDR1 SGHVS and CDR2 FNYEAQ. CDR3 length equals 13 residues. V lost 2 bases, J lost 5 bases, and 9 bases lay in between. The CDR3 sequence is CASSLSGGTEAFF. The CDR3 DNA sequence: TGTGCCAGCAGCTTATCGGGGGGGACTGAAGCTTTCTTT.

J is TRBJ2-7 and V is TRBV11-3; D unclear. CDR3 length: 13 residues. Looked up from germline, CDR1 is SGHNT and CDR2 is YENEEA. V was cut by 1 base and J by 6 bases, with 10 bases left in between. This CDR3 reads CASSLVPTSEQYF. The CDR3 DNA reads as TGTGCCAGCAGCTTAGTCCCGACCAGCGAGCAGTACTTC.

This chain uses TRBV7-2 with TRBJ1-5; D call uncertain. Between the trimmed V and J ends, which lost 0 bases and 4 bases, there was a span of 4 bases. This CDR3 comprises 13 residues. Looked up from germline, CDR1 is SGHTA and CDR2 is FQGNSA. The CDR3: CASSLAPNQPQHF. The CDR3 nucleotides read TGTGCCAGCAGCTTAGCACCGAATCAGCCCCAGCATTTT.

The sample holds a few counts of this clone. V gene TRBV7-9 combines with J gene TRBJ2-3; no definite D call. CDR1 and CDR2 from the germline V gene are SEHNR and FQNEAQ (reference sequence). Trimming left V 2 bases short and J 5 bases short, with 2 bases between. The CDR3 extends over 11 amino acids. CDR3 in amino acids: CASSLQDTQYF. In DNA, the CDR3 is TGTGCCAGCAGCTTACAAGATACGCAGTATTTT.

With regard to this clone: A much larger clone lies one base from this, so it may be a read error. The sample has other DNA sequences that encode this CDR3 too. The J gene is TRBJ2-7, the V gene TRBV7-2; TRBD2 matches at 7 bases. Germline lookup yields CDR1 SGHTA and CDR2 FQGNSA. Trimming took 5 bases from V and 1 from J; bases not matched to a gene: 5. The CDR3 spans 14 residues. CDR3 DNA sequence: TGTGCCAGCAGCGTCCAGCGGGATTCCTACGAGCAGTACTTC. It codes for CASSVQRDSYEQYF.

The chain has TRBV7-9 and TRBJ1-2, with D possibly TRBD1 on 6 matching bases. In germline, CDR1 is SEHNR, CDR2 FQNEAQ (reference sequence). V dropped 4 bases and J dropped 4 bases, with 10 bases sitting between them. The CDR3 is 13 amino acids. CDR3 protein: CASSSRGLYGYTF. DNA of the CDR3: TGTGCCAGCAGCTCCCGGGGGCTCTATGGCTACACCTTC.

The chain joins TRBV7-2 to TRBJ1-4, with unresolved D. CDR1 is SGHTA, CDR2 FQGNSA, per germline. The V gene lost 5 bases and the J gene lost 3 bases, with 13 bases spanning the gap. The CDR3 contains 15 residues. The CDR3 DNA reads TGTGCCAGCAGCCGTAACGGTGATCCTAATGAAAAACTGTTTTTT. Translation gives CASSRNGDPNEKLFF.

The V gene is TRBV28, the J gene TRBJ1-1; weak D call: TRBD1 (5 bases). The V gene lost 5 bases and the J gene lost 2 bases, with 18 bases spanning the gap. The CDR3 consists of 16 residues. Germline V lookup: CDR1 MDHEN, CDR2 SYDVKM. The CDR3 bases are TGTGCCAGCAGTGCCGTCCCCCCAGGGATTAACACTGAAGCTTTCTTT. This encodes CASSAVPPGINTEAFF.

The count of this clone is one. In DNA form, the CDR3 reads TGTGCCATCAGTACTAGCGGGATTTCAGACGGGGAGCTGTTTTTT. This codes for CAISTSGISDGELFF. The chain uses TRBV10-3 and TRBJ2-2, with 10 bases that match TRBD2. V trimming: 5 bases; J trimming: 7 bases; junction bases outside the gene matches: 7. This CDR3 comprises 15 residues. Germline lookup yields CDR1 ENHRY and CDR2 SYGVKD.

The chain joins TRBV2 to TRBJ1-4; the D is unclear. Germline V gene lookup returns CDR1 SNHLY and CDR2 FYNNEI. The CDR3 runs to 14 residues. V lost 3 bases, J lost 6 bases, and 11 bases lay in between. The CDR3 spells CASSDYAADEKLFF. CDR3 sequence (DNA): TGTGCCAGCAGTGATTACGCCGCTGATGAAAAACTGTTTTTT.

V is TRBV5-6 and J is TRBJ2-1; TRBD2 agrees at 8 bases. Germline CDR1 and CDR2: SGHDT and YYEEEE. J was trimmed by 5 bases and V by 1 base; bases with no gene match: 8. The CDR3 covers 16 residues. The DNA for the CDR3 is TGTGCCAGCAGCTTGTTAGCGGGATCCGGCCACAATGAGCAGTTCTTC. It codes for CASSLLAGSGHNEQFF.

As to this clone: The sample contains more than one DNA sequence encoding this CDR3. The chain carries TRBV18 and TRBJ2-7; 7 bases are shared with TRBD1. This CDR3 is 14 amino acids long. Germline V CDR1 and CDR2: KGHSH, LQKENI. The V segment lost 4 bases and the J segment 1 base; nucleotides outside the gene matches: 4. The CDR3, as DNA: TGTGCCAGCTCACGGGACAGCCTTTCCTACGAGCAGTACTTC. Its protein is CASSRDSLSYEQYF.

This chain connects TRBV28 to TRBJ2-7, with D unclear. There are 12 residues in the CDR3. CDR1 is MDHEN and CDR2 is SYDVKM in the germline V gene. V lost 6 bases and J 6 bases, leaving 12 bases between the germline ends. DNA of the CDR3: TGTGCCAGCAGCGAGGCGCCTGTCGAGCAGTACTTC. Its protein is CASSEAPVEQYF.

This chain links TRBV11-2 with TRBJ2-7; the D gene is possibly TRBD2 (5 bases). The germline V and J ends were trimmed by 5 bases and 3 bases, with 17 bases remaining between them. Germline assignment: CDR1 SGHAT and CDR2 FQNNGV. The CDR3 totals 15 residues. CDR3 sequence reads: CASSPAVGRFYEQYF. CDR3 DNA sequence: TGTGCCAGCAGCCCAGCGGTGGGCAGATTCTACGAGCAGTACTTC.

This sequence joins TRBV6-4 and TRBJ1-1; D uncertain. This CDR3 spans 13 amino acids. From germline, CDR1 is MRHNA and CDR2 SNTAGT. The V end was cut by 0 bases, the J end by 5 bases, with 7 bases between. CDR3 loop: CASSDSEQTEAFF. Here the CDR3 DNA reads TGTGCCAGCAGTGACTCGGAACAAACTGAAGCTTTCTTT.

The CDR3 DNA reads TGTGCCAGCAGTCAACCCACCGGGGGGCGGACTGAAGCTTTCTTT. It specifies CASSQPTGGRTEAFF. The J gene is TRBJ1-1, the V gene TRBV25-1; D possibly corresponds to TRBD1 (6 bases). With 5 bases removed from V and 5 bases from J, the gap between germline ends came to 18 bases. Per germline, CDR1 MGHDK and CDR2 SYGVNS. This CDR3 comprises 15 residues.

The CDR3, as DNA: TGTGCCAGTAGTCCCCTAGCGGGGAGCTCCTACGAGCAGTACTTC. Its translation: CASSPLAGSSYEQYF. The V gene is TRBV19, the J gene TRBJ2-7; 9 bases match TRBD2. The germline gives CDR1 LNHDA, CDR2 SQIVND (reference sequence). There are 15 residues in the CDR3. The ends lost 5 bases at V and 0 bases at J; junction bases unmatched: 5.